Reported below is one T cell receptor (beta chain). This entry is derived from a study of cytomegalovirus exposure and HLA in healthy donors. Germline V gene data show CDR1 as SGHRS and CDR2 as YFSETQ. CDR3 length: 11 amino acids. The junction had 3 bases not matched to a gene; V was cut back by 3 bases and J by 14 bases. Measured with immunoSEQ multiplex PCR; TCRdb has only the in-frame clones, and not every one. The sample lists about 120,000 clones; 85% to 90% were seen once. The sequencing sample was made of PBMCs. This receptor was identified in a woman aged 18 to 35 in good health and CMV-seropositive. V gene TRBV5-1 combines with J gene TRBJ2-1; 9 nucleotides match TRBD1. Here the CDR3 reads CASSSGQGKFF. The CDR3 nucleotides are TGCGCCAGCAGCTCCGGACAGGGGAAGTTCTTC.